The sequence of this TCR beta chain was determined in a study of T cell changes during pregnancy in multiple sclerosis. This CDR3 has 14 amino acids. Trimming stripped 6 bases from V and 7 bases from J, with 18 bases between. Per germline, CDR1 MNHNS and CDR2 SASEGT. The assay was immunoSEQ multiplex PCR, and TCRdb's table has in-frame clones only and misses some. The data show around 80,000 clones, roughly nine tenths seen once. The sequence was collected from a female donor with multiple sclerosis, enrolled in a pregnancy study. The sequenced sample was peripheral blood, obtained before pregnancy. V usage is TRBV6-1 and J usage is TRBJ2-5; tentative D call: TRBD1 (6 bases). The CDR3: CASRDGTPWGTQYF. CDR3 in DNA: TGTGCCAGCAGGGATGGGACACCCTGGGGGACCCAGTACTTC.